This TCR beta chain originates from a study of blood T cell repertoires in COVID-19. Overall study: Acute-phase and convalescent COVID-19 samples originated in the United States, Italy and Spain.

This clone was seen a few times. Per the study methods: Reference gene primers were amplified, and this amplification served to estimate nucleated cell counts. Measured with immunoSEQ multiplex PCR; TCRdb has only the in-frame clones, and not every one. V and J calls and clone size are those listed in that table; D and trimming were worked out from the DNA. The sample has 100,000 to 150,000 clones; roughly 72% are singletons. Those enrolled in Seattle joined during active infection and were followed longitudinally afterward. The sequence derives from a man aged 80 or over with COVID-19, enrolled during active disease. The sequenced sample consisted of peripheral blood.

CDR3 nucleotide sequence: TGTGCCAGCAGCCAACTAGGACAGGGGACGAACACCGGGGAGCTGTTTTTT. It codes for CASSQLGQGTNTGELFF. The chain links TRBV4-2 to TRBJ2-2; 9 nucleotides align to TRBD1. The germline CDR1 and CDR2 sequences are LGHNA and YNFKEQ. J was trimmed by 0 bases and V by 2 bases; bases with no gene match: 4. The CDR3 spans 17 residues.